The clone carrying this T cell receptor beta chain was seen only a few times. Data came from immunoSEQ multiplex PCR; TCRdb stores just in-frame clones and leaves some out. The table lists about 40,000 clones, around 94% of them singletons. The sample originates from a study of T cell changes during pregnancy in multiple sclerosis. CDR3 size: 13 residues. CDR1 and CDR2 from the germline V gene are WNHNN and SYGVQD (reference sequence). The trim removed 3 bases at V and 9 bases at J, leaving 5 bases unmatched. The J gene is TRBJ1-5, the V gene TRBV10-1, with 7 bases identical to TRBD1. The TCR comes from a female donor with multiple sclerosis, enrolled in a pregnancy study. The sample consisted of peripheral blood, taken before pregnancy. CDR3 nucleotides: TGCGCCAGCAGTGACGACAGGGACCGGCCCCAGCATTTT. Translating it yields CASSDDRDRPQHF.